A selection of T cell receptor beta chains follows, all from one sample in a study of blood T cell repertoires in COVID-19. TCRdb's table, derived via immunoSEQ multiplex PCR, lists solely in-frame clones and lacks some. The sample contains 150,000 or so clones, 80% to 90% of which appear only once. Sequencing was performed on peripheral blood. The receptor source for this set is a man aged 18 to 30 with COVID-19, enrolled during active disease. Both conserved end residues are part of each CDR3. The D gene is left open where the match is weak. Expanded clones are given a class, and other clones once, few, many or no size at all.

abundance,v_gene,d_gene,j_gene,CDR3aa,CDR3nt
.,TRBV4-3,TRBD2,TRBJ2-7,CASSPSSGRTYEQYF,TGCGCCAGCAGCCCCTCTAGCGGGAGGACCTACGAGCAGTACTTC
.,TRBV13,TRBD2,TRBJ2-1,CASSLVAGGPLPNEQFF,TGTGCCAGCAGCTTGGTAGCGGGAGGCCCCCTTCCTAATGAGCAGTTCTTC
.,TRBV29-1,.,TRBJ1-2,CSVDRGNYGYTF,TGCAGCGTTGACAGGGGCAACTATGGCTACACCTTC
.,TRBV9,.,TRBJ2-5,CASSAQGREETQYF,TGTGCCAGCAGCGCTCAGGGGAGGGAGGAGACCCAGTACTTC
.,TRBV7-9,.,TRBJ2-2,CASSPGYDTGELFF,TGTGCCAGCAGCCCCGGGTATGACACCGGGGAGCTGTTTTTT
few,TRBV28,.,TRBJ1-5,CASSSMGLGSNQPQHF,TGTGCCAGCAGTTCAATGGGCTTAGGTAGCAATCAGCCCCAGCATTTT
.,TRBV9,TRBD2,TRBJ2-1,CASSASSGRYNEQFF,TGTGCCAGCAGCGCCTCTAGCGGGAGGTACAATGAGCAGTTCTTC
once,TRBV10-3,.,TRBJ2-3,CAISPGHKTVTDTQYF,TGTGCCATCAGTCCGGGACACAAGACAGTCACAGATACGCAGTATTTT
.,TRBV7-2,TRBD2,TRBJ2-1,CASSLVSSGSGGNEQFF,TGTGCCAGCAGCTTAGTTTCTAGCGGGTCGGGTGGCAATGAGCAGTTCTTC
.,TRBV28,TRBD2,TRBJ2-7,CASSSRTSGISYEQYF,TGTGCCAGCAGTTCCCGGACTAGCGGGATTTCCTACGAGCAGTACTTC
.,TRBV15,.,TRBJ2-1,CATSRDAGSYNEQFF,TGTGCCACCAGCAGAGATGCGGGGTCCTACAATGAGCAGTTCTTC
.,TRBV7-7,TRBD2,TRBJ2-5,CASSLYSGRASETQYF,TGTGCCAGCAGCCTATATAGCGGGAGGGCCTCAGAGACCCAGTACTTC
.,TRBV7-9,.,TRBJ2-1,CASSPRDYRAGASEQFF,TGTGCCAGCAGCCCCCGAGACTACAGGGCAGGGGCAAGTGAGCAGTTCTTC
few,TRBV4-3,TRBD2,TRBJ2-2,CASSQETGLAGLNTGELFF,TGCGCCAGCAGCCAGGAGACGGGACTAGCGGGCCTTAACACCGGGGAGCTGTTTTTT
.,TRBV6-2/TRBV6-3,.,TRBJ2-7,CASSYYSYEQYF,TGTGCCAGCAGTTATTATTCCTACGAGCAGTACTTC
.,TRBV2,TRBD2,TRBJ2-7,CASSGTSGIYEQYF,TGTGCCAGCAGCGGGACTAGCGGGATCTACGAGCAGTACTTC
.,TRBV15,.,TRBJ2-1,CATSRPTIMRPSYYNEQFF,TGTGCCACCAGCAGGCCGACAATAATGCGGCCTAGCTACTACAATGAGCAGTTCTTC
.,TRBV6-5,.,TRBJ1-2,CASSYGQNYGYTF,TGTGCCAGCAGTTACGGGCAGAACTATGGCTACACCTTC
.,TRBV7-3,.,TRBJ1-1,CASSPRGGGTEAFF,TGTGCCAGCAGCCCGAGGGGGGGTGGCACTGAAGCTTTCTTT
.,TRBV30,TRBD1,TRBJ1-1,CAGNRGGSVYTEAFF,TGTGCCGGGAACCGAGGGGGCTCGGTGTACACTGAAGCTTTCTTT
.,TRBV30,TRBD1,TRBJ2-1,CAWSRDRDNEQFF,TGTGCCTGGAGTCGAGACAGGGACAATGAGCAGTTCTTC
.,TRBV27,.,TRBJ2-1,CASSRDSNYEQFF,TGTGCCAGCAGCCGGGACTCAAACTATGAGCAGTTCTTC
.,TRBV5-1,.,TRBJ1-1,CASSSGTTAFF,TGCGCCAGCAGTTCCGGGACAACGGCTTTCTTT
.,TRBV28,TRBD2,TRBJ2-7,CASSDPGLAGEGEQYF,TGTGCCAGCAGCGACCCGGGACTAGCGGGAGAGGGTGAGCAGTACTTC
.,TRBV24-1,.,TRBJ2-2,CATTTANTGELFF,TGTGCCACCACCACAGCGAACACCGGGGAGCTGTTTTTT
.,TRBV4-3,.,TRBJ1-4,CASSQGIGGQHEKLLF,TGCGCCAGCAGCCAAGGGATTGGAGGGCAGCATGAAAAACTGCTTTTT
.,TRBV28,.,TRBJ2-7,CASSFPTELTYEQYF,TGTGCCAGCAGTTTTCCGACAGAGCTTACCTACGAGCAGTACTTC
.,TRBV6-5,.,TRBJ1-4,CASSYSARGNEKLLF,TGTGCCAGCAGTTACTCTGCCAGGGGTAATGAAAAACTGCTTTTT
.,TRBV27,.,TRBJ2-1,CASSPGWASSYNEQFF,TGTGCCAGCAGCCCCGGTTGGGCCAGCTCCTACAATGAGCAGTTCTTC
.,TRBV2,.,TRBJ2-7,CASRGLQGYMEQYF,TGTGCCAGCAGGGGGTTACAGGGATACATGGAGCAGTACTTC
once,TRBV4-3,.,TRBJ2-3,CASSQGSKYTQYF,TGCGCCAGCAGCCAAGGTTCTAAGTACACGCAGTATTTT
once,TRBV11-3,TRBD1,TRBJ2-2,CASSLSGTGTTGELFF,TGTGCCAGCAGCTTAAGTGGGACAGGGACCACCGGGGAGCTGTTTTTT
once,TRBV18,TRBD1,TRBJ1-3,CASSASQTGNSGNTIYF,TGTGCCAGCTCCGCAAGCCAGACAGGGAACTCCGGAAACACCATATATTTT
.,TRBV3-1/TRBV3-2,.,TRBJ2-5,CASSQDIQGKETQYF,TGTGCCAGCAGCCAAGATATTCAGGGGAAAGAGACCCAGTACTTC
.,TRBV4-1,.,TRBJ2-7,CASSQDRGRGAYEQYF,TGCGCCAGCAGCCAAGATCGAGGGCGGGGTGCCTACGAGCAGTACTTC
.,TRBV7-2,.,TRBJ2-7,CASSLMWASYEQYF,TGTGCCAGCAGCTTAATGTGGGCCTCCTACGAGCAGTACTTC
.,TRBV10-3,.,TRBJ2-3,CAIRTSLTDTQYF,TGTGCCATCAGAACTTCTTTAACAGATACGCAGTATTTT
.,TRBV9,.,TRBJ2-2,CASSVAGVAGELFF,TGTGCCAGCAGCGTAGCCGGGGTGGCCGGGGAGCTGTTTTTT
once,TRBV3-1/TRBV3-2,.,TRBJ1-4,CASSQDRRLNEKLFF,TGTGCCAGCAGCCAAGATAGGCGGCTGAATGAAAAACTGTTTTTT
.,TRBV9,.,TRBJ2-7,CASSVGAGVIYEQYF,TGTGCCAGCAGCGTAGGGGCAGGGGTAATCTACGAGCAGTACTTC
.,TRBV11-2,TRBD1,TRBJ2-7,CASSFGQDYEQYF,TGTGCCAGCAGCTTTGGACAGGACTACGAGCAGTACTTC
.,TRBV4-3,TRBD1,TRBJ1-2,CASSQDTGGYGYTF,TGCGCCAGCAGCCAAGATACAGGGGGTTATGGCTACACCTTC
.,TRBV28,TRBD2,TRBJ2-2,CASTIWAERERFGGELFF,TGTGCCAGCACCATTTGGGCGGAGCGGGAGAGGTTTGGCGGGGAGCTGTTTTTT
.,TRBV4-1,.,TRBJ2-3,CASSQGGRAYTDTQYF,TGCGCCAGCAGCCAAGGGGGCAGGGCCTACACAGATACGCAGTATTTT
.,TRBV24-1,TRBD2,TRBJ2-5,CATSDLPPREGLQETQYF,TGTGCCACCAGTGATTTGCCCCCCCGGGAGGGCCTCCAAGAGACCCAGTACTTC
many,TRBV28,TRBD1,TRBJ2-3,CASSLEWTGITDTQYF,TGTGCCAGCAGCCTCGAATGGACAGGTATCACAGATACGCAGTATTTT
.,TRBV25-1,.,TRBJ2-5,CASSEFLQSQETQYF,TGTGCCAGCAGTGAATTTTTACAATCTCAAGAGACCCAGTACTTC
.,TRBV19,.,TRBJ2-7,CASSIGGPYYEQYF,TGTGCCAGTAGTATAGGAGGGCCTTACTACGAGCAGTACTTC
.,TRBV19,TRBD1,TRBJ1-5,CASTQGAGNQPQHF,TGTGCCAGTACTCAGGGGGCAGGCAATCAGCCCCAGCATTTT
.,TRBV11-2,TRBD2,TRBJ2-1,CASSDRLAGGYNEQFF,TGTGCCAGCAGCGATAGACTAGCGGGAGGCTACAATGAGCAGTTCTTC
.,TRBV18,TRBD1,TRBJ1-6,CASSRQGNSPLHF,TGTGCCAGCTCACGACAGGGGAACTCACCCCTCCACTTT
few,TRBV25-1,TRBD1,TRBJ2-7,CASSGHNRGDYEQYF,TGTGCCAGCAGTGGCCATAACAGGGGGGATTACGAGCAGTACTTC
.,TRBV25-1,TRBD1,TRBJ1-5,CASSLPGTEYSNQPQHF,TGTGCCAGCAGTTTGCCCGGGACAGAGTATAGCAATCAGCCCCAGCATTTT
.,TRBV6-1,.,TRBJ1-3,CASSEVSGAAGNTIYF,TGTGCCAGCAGTGAAGTATCAGGGGCGGCTGGAAACACCATATATTTT
.,TRBV27,TRBD2,TRBJ2-2,CASRRLAATGELFF,TGTGCCAGCAGAAGGCTAGCGGCCACCGGGGAGCTGTTTTTT
.,TRBV7-9,.,TRBJ2-3,CASSFGKTGFTDTQYF,TGTGCCAGCAGCTTCGGTAAGACAGGATTCACAGATACGCAGTATTTT
.,TRBV5-1,.,TRBJ2-2,CASSLTMSSVPTGELFF,TGCGCCAGCAGCTTGACAATGAGTAGCGTGCCCACCGGGGAGCTGTTTTTT
once,TRBV7-6,.,TRBJ2-7,CASSSLPRGPSYEQYF,TGTGCCAGCAGCTCCCTACCCAGGGGTCCTAGCTACGAGCAGTACTTC
.,TRBV6-6,TRBD2,TRBJ2-3,CASSVKGLAGVDTQYF,TGTGCCAGCAGTGTGAAGGGACTAGCGGGAGTGGATACGCAGTATTTT